Listed here is a single T cell receptor beta chain. Its target is not known. TCRdb's table, derived via immunoSEQ multiplex PCR, lists solely in-frame clones and lacks some. The sample includes about 2,500,000 clones, approximately 94% of them seen just once. The data are from a study of shared clonotypes between healthy human individuals. Study-level information: CD4 naive cells filled three plates per donor, CD4 memory three, CD8 naive two and CD8 memory one. Whole-study results and caveats: Across subsets, estimated richness was generally greater for naive than for memory populations. Four donors showed sharing of around 5% of naive CD4 clonotypes.

CDR1 is SGHKS, CDR2 YYEKEE, per germline (reference sequence). Trimming removed 1 base from V and 3 bases from J, with 13 bases in between. The CDR3 totals 15 residues. The sample consisted of naive CD4+ T cells sorted from blood. Subset described: CD45RA+ positively selected. The chain combines TRBV5-5 with TRBJ1-1, with D possibly matching TRBD1 (5 bases). The source is a man aged 18-30 years in good health. The CDR3 DNA reads TGTGCCAGCAGCTTGTTAGGGGCCCTGGACACTGAAGCTTTCTTT. It yields the protein CASSLLGALDTEAFF. Combining the CDR3 with reference TRBV5-5 and TRBJ1-1 gives the whole variable domain DAGVTQSPTHLIKTRGQQVTLRCSPISGHKSVSWYQQVLGQGPQFIFQYYEKEERGRGNFPDRFSARQFPNYSSELNVNALLLGDSALYLCASSLLGALDTEAFFGQGTRLTVV.